This T cell receptor beta chain was recovered during a study of identical twins. Trimming took off 1 base at V and 4 bases at J, with 9 bases between the two ends. This CDR3 has 14 amino acids. Germline V gives CDR1 SGHTA, CDR2 FQGNSA. MiXCR, run by TCRdb on the 5' RACE reads, gives a single entry per CDR3 protein. The sample lists about 530,000 distinct CDR3 sequences; approximately 20% were seen once. This clonotype occurred a few times. The sample was also linked to a second study, of yellow fever vaccine responses in identical twins.

The V and J genes are TRBV7-2 and TRBJ2-3; no firm D call. Sequencing input: CD4+ T cells sorted from blood. This clonotype was obtained from a woman younger than 30 in good health. CDR3 coding DNA: TGTGCCAGCAGCTTAGTCTCTGGACCAGATACGCAGTATTTT. It specifies CASSLVSGPDTQYF.